The 9 T cell receptor beta chains given below trace back to one sample, sequenced in a study of CD8 T cells in ankylosing spondylitis. Study findings and constraints: Ankylosing spondylitis blood appeared to be characterized by a TCR beta motif of 7 to 9 highly homologous variants.

These receptors have no identified antigens. TCRdb called the 5' RACE reads again in MiXCR, with one record for every CDR3 protein. Of more than 600,000 distinct CDR3 sequences listed, 15% to 20% are singletons. The sequencing input was blood, either unsorted or a sorted T cell fraction (not recorded which). These receptors were taken from a male donor with ankylosing spondylitis.

This rearrangement joins TRBV5-1 to TRBJ2-7; D is undetermined. Trimming took off 7 bases at V and 0 bases at J, with 17 bases between the two ends. This CDR3 is built from 15 residues. CDR1 is SGHRS, CDR2 YFSETQ, per germline. The CDR3 loop is CASRYSPTSSYEQYF. The DNA for the CDR3 is TGCGCCAGCCGATATTCCCCCACATCCTCCTACGAGCAGTACTTC.

This clonotype was seen a handful of times. V usage is TRBV12-3 or TRBV12-4 and J usage is TRBJ2-7; TRBD1 is a possible D gene (8 bases). Deletions cut 3 bases from V and 1 base from J, with 13 bases between. This CDR3 has 15 residues. The DNA of the CDR3 is TGTGCCAGCAGTTTCGAACAGGGGGGGTCCTACGAGCAGTACTTC. Amino acid sequence: CASSFEQGGSYEQYF.

The chain is built from TRBV6-2 or TRBV6-3 and TRBJ2-2; possible D gene TRBD2, 5 bases. The germline gives CDR1 MNHEY, CDR2 SVGEGT. Trimming pared 2 bases from V and 5 bases from J, leaving 18 bases between. The CDR3 loop spans 17 amino acids. In DNA form, the CDR3 reads TGTGCCAGCAGTTACCCCGCCCCCGGACTTTTTACCGGGGAGCTGTTTTTT. Amino acid sequence: CASSYPAPGLFTGELFF.

The sample holds a few counts of this clonotype. The chain combines TRBV27 with TRBJ1-1; 9 nucleotides match TRBD1. The ends lost 3 bases at V and 7 bases at J; junction bases unmatched: 3. Germline V lookup: CDR1 MNHEY, CDR2 SMNVEV (reference sequence). This CDR3 comprises 13 residues. CDR3 nucleotide sequence: TGTGCCAGCAGTTTGGACAGGGGAGGTGAAGCTTTCTTT. Encoded protein: CASSLDRGGEAFF.

The rearrangement joins TRBV7-9 to TRBJ2-3, with D perhaps matching TRBD1 (6 bases). Germline values: CDR1 SEHNR, CDR2 FQNEAQ (reference sequence). This CDR3 contains 14 residues. Trimming took off 5 bases at V and 5 bases at J, with 14 bases between the two ends. CDR3 loop: CASSQIQGLDTQYF. The DNA of the CDR3 is TGTGCCAGCAGCCAAATTCAGGGGTTAGATACGCAGTATTTT.

This clonotype showed up just a few times. Because the CDR3 is missing its conserved closing phenylalanine or tryptophan, this is likely a read error. The chain employs TRBV6-5 and TRBJ1-1, with unresolved D. Trimming left V 2 bases short and J 4 bases short, with 11 bases between. The CDR3 loop spans 14 amino acids. The germline V gene encodes CDR1 MNHEY and CDR2 SVGAGI. In DNA, the CDR3 is TGTGCCAGCAGTTACGAGGGTGGGTTCACTGAAGCTTTCCTT. This translates into CASSYEGGFTEAFL.

In its sample, this clonotype was seen a few times. The chain has TRBV20-1 and TRBJ2-1, with 10 bases aligning to TRBD1. Looked up from germline, CDR1 is DFQATT and CDR2 is SNEGSKA (reference sequence). CDR3 length: 15 amino acids. With V trimmed by 6 bases and J by 5 bases, 10 bases remained unmatched. The CDR3 sequence: CSAARDRGQNNEQFF. CDR3 DNA: TGCAGTGCCGCGAGGGACAGGGGACAGAACAATGAGCAGTTCTTC.

CDR3 DNA sequence: TGCAGTGCTACCGGAAGCAATCAGCCCCAGCATTTT. Its protein product is CSATGSNQPQHF. The V and J genes are TRBV20-1 and TRBJ1-5; no clear D gene. CDR3 length: 12 amino acids. In germline, CDR1 is DFQATT, CDR2 SNEGSKA (reference sequence). V was cut by 4 bases and J by 1 base, with 5 bases left in between.

This clonotype turned up a few times. This sequence joins TRBV27 and TRBJ2-7; D ambiguous. The CDR3 runs 14 residues. Germline CDR1 is MNHEY and CDR2 is SMNVEV (reference sequence). Trimming cost V 2 bases and J 4 bases, with 12 bases left between them. As DNA, the CDR3 is TGTGCCAGCAGTTTAGGTGGCATAACTTACGAGCAGTACTTC. Amino acids: CASSLGGITYEQYF.